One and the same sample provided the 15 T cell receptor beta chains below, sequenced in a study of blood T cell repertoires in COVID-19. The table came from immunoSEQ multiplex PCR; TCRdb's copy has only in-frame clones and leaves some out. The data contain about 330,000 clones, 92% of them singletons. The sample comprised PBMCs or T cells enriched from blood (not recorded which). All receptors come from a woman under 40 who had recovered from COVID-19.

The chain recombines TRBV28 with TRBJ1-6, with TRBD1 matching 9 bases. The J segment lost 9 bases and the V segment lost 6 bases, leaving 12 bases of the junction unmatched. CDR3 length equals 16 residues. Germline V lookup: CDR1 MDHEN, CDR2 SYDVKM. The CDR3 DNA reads TGTGCCAGCAGCCCTAGGACAGGGGCGATCGGTTCACCCCTCCACTTT. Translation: CASSPRTGAIGSPLHF.

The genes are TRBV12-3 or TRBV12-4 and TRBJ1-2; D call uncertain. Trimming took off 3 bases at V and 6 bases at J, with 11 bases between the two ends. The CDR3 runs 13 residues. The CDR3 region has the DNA TGTGCCAGCAGTTTGCAGGTTATGAATGGCTACACCTTC. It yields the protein CASSLQVMNGYTF.

CDR3 region: CASSLPTTQFSYEQYF. In DNA form, the CDR3 reads TGTGCCAGCAGTTTACCAACTACCCAATTCTCCTACGAGCAGTACTTC. This sequence joins TRBV28 and TRBJ2-7; D uncertain. CDR3 length: 16 residues. V lost 2 bases, J lost 0 bases, and 14 bases lay in between. Germline CDR1 and CDR2: MDHEN and SYDVKM.

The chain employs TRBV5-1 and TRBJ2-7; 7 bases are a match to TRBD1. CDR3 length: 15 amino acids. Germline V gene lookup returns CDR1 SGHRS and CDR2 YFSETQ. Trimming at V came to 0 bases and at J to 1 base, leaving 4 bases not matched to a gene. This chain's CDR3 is CASSLGDRNSYEQYF. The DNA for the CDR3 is TGCGCCAGCAGCTTGGGGGACAGAAATTCCTACGAGCAGTACTTC.

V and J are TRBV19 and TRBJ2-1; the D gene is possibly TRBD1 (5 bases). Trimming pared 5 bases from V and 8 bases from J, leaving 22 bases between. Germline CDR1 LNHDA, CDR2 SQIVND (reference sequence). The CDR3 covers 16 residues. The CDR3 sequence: CASSQMVDMARDEQFF. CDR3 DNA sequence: TGTGCCAGTAGTCAAATGGTGGACATGGCTAGGGATGAGCAGTTCTTC.

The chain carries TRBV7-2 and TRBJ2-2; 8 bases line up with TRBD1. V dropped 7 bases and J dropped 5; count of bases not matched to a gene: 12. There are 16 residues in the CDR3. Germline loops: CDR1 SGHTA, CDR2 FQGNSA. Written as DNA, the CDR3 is TGTGCCAGCACCCTCGACGGGACAGGAATAACCGGGGAGCTGTTTTTT. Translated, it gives CASTLDGTGITGELFF.

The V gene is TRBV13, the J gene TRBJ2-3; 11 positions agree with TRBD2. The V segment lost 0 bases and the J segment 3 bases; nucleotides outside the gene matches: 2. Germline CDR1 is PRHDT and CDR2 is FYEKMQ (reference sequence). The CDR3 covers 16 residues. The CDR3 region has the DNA TGTGCCAGCAGCTTAGGGGGACTAGCGGAAACAGATACGCAGTATTTT. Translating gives CASSLGGLAETDTQYF.

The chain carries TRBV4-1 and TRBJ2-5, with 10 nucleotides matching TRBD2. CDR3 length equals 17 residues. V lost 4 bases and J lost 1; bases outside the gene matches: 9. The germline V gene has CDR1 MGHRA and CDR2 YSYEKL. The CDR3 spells CASSPGVSSGGQETQYF. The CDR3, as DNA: TGCGCCAGCAGCCCTGGAGTGTCTAGCGGGGGCCAAGAGACCCAGTACTTC.

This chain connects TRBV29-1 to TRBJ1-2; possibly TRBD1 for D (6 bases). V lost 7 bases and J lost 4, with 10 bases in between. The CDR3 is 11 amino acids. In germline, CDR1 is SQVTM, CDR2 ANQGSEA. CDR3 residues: CSATGIYGYTF. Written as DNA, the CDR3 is TGCAGCGCAACAGGGATCTATGGCTACACCTTC.

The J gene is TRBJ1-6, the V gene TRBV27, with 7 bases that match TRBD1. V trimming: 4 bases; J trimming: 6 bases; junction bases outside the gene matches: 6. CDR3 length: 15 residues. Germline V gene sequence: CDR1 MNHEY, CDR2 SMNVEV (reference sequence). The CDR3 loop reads CASSYWDSFNSPLHF. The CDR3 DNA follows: TGTGCCAGCAGTTACTGGGACAGCTTTAATTCACCCCTCCACTTT.

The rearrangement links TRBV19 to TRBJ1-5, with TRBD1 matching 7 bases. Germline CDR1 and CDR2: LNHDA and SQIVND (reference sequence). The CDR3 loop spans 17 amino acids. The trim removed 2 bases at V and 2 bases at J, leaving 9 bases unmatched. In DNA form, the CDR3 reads TGTGCCAGTAGTATACGTACAGGGGTCAAGGGCAATCAGCCCCAGCATTTT. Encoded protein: CASSIRTGVKGNQPQHF.

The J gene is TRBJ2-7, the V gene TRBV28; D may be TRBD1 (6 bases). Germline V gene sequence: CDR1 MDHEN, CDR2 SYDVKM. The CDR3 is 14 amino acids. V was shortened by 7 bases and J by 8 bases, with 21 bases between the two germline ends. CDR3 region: CASMSPTKGGKQYF. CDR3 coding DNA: TGTGCCAGCATGTCTCCAACTAAAGGGGGAAAGCAGTACTTC.

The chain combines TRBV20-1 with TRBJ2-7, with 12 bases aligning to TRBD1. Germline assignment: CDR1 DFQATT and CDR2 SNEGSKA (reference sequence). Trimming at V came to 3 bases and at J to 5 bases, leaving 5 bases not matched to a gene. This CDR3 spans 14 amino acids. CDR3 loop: CSASRGQGAHEQYF. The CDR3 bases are TGCAGTGCTAGTAGGGGACAGGGGGCCCACGAGCAGTACTTC.

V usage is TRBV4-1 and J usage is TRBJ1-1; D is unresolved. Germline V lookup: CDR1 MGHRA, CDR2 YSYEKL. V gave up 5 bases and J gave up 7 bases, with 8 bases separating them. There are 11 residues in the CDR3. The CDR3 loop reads CASSVRGEAFF. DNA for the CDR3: TGCGCCAGCAGCGTACGGGGTGAAGCTTTCTTT.

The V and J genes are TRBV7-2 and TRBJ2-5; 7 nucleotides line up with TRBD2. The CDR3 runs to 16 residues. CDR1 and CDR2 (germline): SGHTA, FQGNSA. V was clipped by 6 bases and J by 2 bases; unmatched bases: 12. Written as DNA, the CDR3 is TGTGCCAGCAGTCTGGGGAGGGGAGGTCTTCAAGAGACCCAGTACTTC. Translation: CASSLGRGGLQETQYF.